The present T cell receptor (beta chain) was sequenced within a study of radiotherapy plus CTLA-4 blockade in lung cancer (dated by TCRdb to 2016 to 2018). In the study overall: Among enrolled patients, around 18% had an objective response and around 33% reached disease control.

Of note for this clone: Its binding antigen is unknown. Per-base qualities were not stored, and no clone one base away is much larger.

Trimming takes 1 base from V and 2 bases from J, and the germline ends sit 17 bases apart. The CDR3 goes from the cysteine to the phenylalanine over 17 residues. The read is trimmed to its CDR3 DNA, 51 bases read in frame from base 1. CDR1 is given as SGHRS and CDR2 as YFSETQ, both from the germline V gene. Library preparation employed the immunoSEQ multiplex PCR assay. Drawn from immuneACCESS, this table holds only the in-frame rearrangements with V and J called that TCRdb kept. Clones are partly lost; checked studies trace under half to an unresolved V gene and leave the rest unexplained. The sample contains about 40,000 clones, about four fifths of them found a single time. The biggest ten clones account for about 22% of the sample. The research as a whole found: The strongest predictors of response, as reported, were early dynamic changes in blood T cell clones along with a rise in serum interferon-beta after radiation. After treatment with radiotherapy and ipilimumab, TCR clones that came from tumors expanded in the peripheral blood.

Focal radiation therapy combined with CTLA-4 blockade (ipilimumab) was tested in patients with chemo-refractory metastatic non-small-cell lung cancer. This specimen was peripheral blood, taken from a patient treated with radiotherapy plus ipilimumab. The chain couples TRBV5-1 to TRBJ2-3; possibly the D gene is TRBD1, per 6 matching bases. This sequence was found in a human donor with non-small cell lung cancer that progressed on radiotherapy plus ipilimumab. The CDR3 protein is CASSLTTGTINTDTQYF. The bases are TGCGCCAGCAGCTTGACTACAGGGACCATAAACACAGATACGCAGTATTTT.